The present T cell receptor (beta chain) was sequenced within a study of T cell responses to AZD1222 COVID-19 vaccine. Study summary: Second-dose timings of about 4 or about 12 weeks were pooled.

Findings and caveats of the study: Most donors were white British, females outnumbered males, and clonal diversity was possibly underestimated. It was only a handful of AZD1222 recipients who were seropositive at baseline. Breadth and depth of Spike-specific TCRs rose after two AZD1222 doses.

The assay was immunoSEQ multiplex PCR, and TCRdb's table has in-frame clones only and misses some. This sample yields 75,000 to 100,000 clones, of which about 89% are seen a single time; about 1.5% belongs to the top ten. Regarding this clone: Its antigen is not identified.

This sequence originates from an adult in good health. Source: peripheral blood, taken on day 0 of AZD1222 vaccination.

The CDR3 sequence is CASSPGQDYGYTF. The CDR3 DNA reads as TGTGCCAGCTCACCTGGACAGGACTATGGCTACACCTTC. This rearrangement joins TRBV18 to TRBJ1-2; 7 bases fit TRBD1. V shed 3 bases and J 3 bases; nucleotides not matched to a gene: 1. The germline gives CDR1 KGHSH, CDR2 LQKENI. The CDR3 spans 13 residues.